The 27 T cell receptor beta chains below all came from one sample that was sequenced in a study of regulatory T cells in long-lasting Graves disease. As for time point: newly diagnosed GD, antithyroid drugs for less than 3 months. PBMCs were the source of the RNA used for TCR sequencing. Arm-PCR with iRepertoire HTBI primers amplified the CDR3 regions for these TCR beta libraries. TCRdb redid the calling of the multiplex PCR reads with MiXCR, one entry per CDR3 protein. This repertoire shows some 220,000 distinct CDR3 sequences, roughly 18% found once; its top ten account for 10% to 15%. The data were also submitted as part of a second study, on T cells in Graves' hyperthyroidism and ophthalmopathy.

Sample: peripheral blood mononuclear cells (PBMCs), taken at new diagnosis, from a patient treated with antithyroid drugs. These receptor sequences come from a woman in her thirties with Graves disease.

Many counts were recorded for this clonotype. The chain links TRBV11-2 to TRBJ1-1, with TRBD1 as a possible D gene (5 bases). The germline V gene has CDR1 SGHAT and CDR2 FQNNGV. The CDR3 runs 15 residues. V shed 5 bases and J shed 1 base, with 14 bases lying between them. CDR3 protein: CASSPGWGGNTEAFF. DNA for the CDR3: TGTGCCAGCAGCCCCGGTTGGGGGGGGAACACTGAAGCTTTCTTT.

This clonotype was counted many times. This chain links TRBV11-2 with TRBJ2-3; no definite D call. CDR1 and CDR2 (germline): SGHAT, FQNNGV. The length of the CDR3 is 12 residues. V lost 2 bases and J lost 14, with 14 bases in between. CDR3 protein: CASSLSESGAYF. In DNA, the CDR3 is TGTGCCAGCAGCTTATCAGAGTCTGGAGCGTATTTT.

This clonotype was seen ten or more times. This chain uses TRBV6-2 or TRBV6-3 with TRBJ2-3; unclear D gene. Trimming took 0 bases from V and 8 from J, leaving 6 bases between them. The CDR3 covers 12 residues. CDR1 and CDR2 from the germline V gene are MNHEY and SVGEGT. The CDR3 here is CASSYSGATQYF. DNA for the CDR3: TGTGCCAGCAGTTACTCAGGAGCTACGCAGTATTTT.

A few counts support this clonotype. The rearrangement uses TRBV2 and TRBJ2-6, with 12 bases identical to TRBD2. This CDR3 spans 18 amino acids. The J segment lost 2 bases and the V segment lost 5 bases, leaving 7 bases of the junction unmatched. Germline CDR1 and CDR2: SNHLY and FYNNEI. CDR3 region: CASSYRLAGVAGANVLTF. CDR3 in DNA: TGTGCCAGCAGTTATAGACTAGCGGGAGTAGCTGGGGCCAACGTCCTGACTTTC. The full variable domain, completed using reference TRBV2 and TRBJ2-6, is EPEVTQTPSHQVTQMGQEVILRCVPISNHLYFYWYRQILGQKVEFLVSFYNNEISEKSEIFDDQFSVERPDGSNFTLKIRSTKLEDSAMYFCASSYRLAGVAGANVLTFGAGSRLTVL.

This chain links TRBV27 with TRBJ1-5; no firm D call. The V end was cut by 6 bases, the J end by 0 bases, with 9 bases between. Germline V gene data show CDR1 as MNHEY and CDR2 as SMNVEV (reference sequence). This CDR3 region has 14 residues. In nucleotides, the CDR3 is TGTGCCAGCAGATCACGATATAGCAATCAGCCCCAGCATTTT. Translating it yields CASRSRYSNQPQHF.

This clonotype has at least ten counts. V gene TRBV20-1 combines with J gene TRBJ2-1; the D gene is possibly TRBD2 (7 bases). Germline CDR1 reads DFQATT; CDR2 reads SNEGSKA (reference sequence). The CDR3 contains 17 residues. V was cut by 0 bases and J by 3 bases, with 18 bases left in between. CDR3 nucleotide sequence: TGCAGTGCTAGAGATAACGGGTGGGGGGGCGGCTACAATGAGCAGTTCTTC. It is translated as CSARDNGWGGGYNEQFF.

This clonotype was recorded at least ten times. The J gene is TRBJ2-7, the V gene TRBV30; possibly TRBD2 for D (6 bases). The CDR3 is made up of 13 amino acids. V dropped 5 bases and J dropped 3 bases, with 14 bases sitting between them. From germline, CDR1 is GTSNPN and CDR2 SVGIG (reference sequence). The CDR3 DNA sequence: TGTGCCTGGGACCGGGACTTGATCTACGAGCAGTACTTC. Its protein product is CAWDRDLIYEQYF.

This clonotype was recorded many times. The chain joins TRBV6-1 to TRBJ1-1; D unclear. V lost 6 bases and J 1 base, leaving 15 bases between the germline ends. The germline V gene encodes CDR1 MNHNS and CDR2 SASEGT. This CDR3 is 15 amino acids long. CDR3: CASSKWVRANTEAFF. In nucleotides, the CDR3 is TGTGCCAGCAGCAAATGGGTTCGAGCGAACACTGAAGCTTTCTTT.

This clonotype was detected many times. The chain recombines TRBV28 with TRBJ2-7; TRBD2 matches 11 bases. J lost 2 bases, V lost 10 bases, and 10 bases had no gene match. The CDR3 totals 15 residues. Germline-derived CDR1 and CDR2 are MDHEN and SYDVKM. The CDR3 loop is CATSSGGSLTYEQYF. The CDR3 bases are TGTGCCACGTCTAGCGGGGGGTCCCTCACCTACGAGCAGTACTTC.

This clonotype has ten or more counts. The V and J genes are TRBV5-1 and TRBJ2-2; TRBD2 aligns across 9 bases. Germline V gives CDR1 SGHRS, CDR2 YFSETQ. Trimming took 0 bases from V and 6 from J; bases not matched to a gene: 12. CDR3 size: 18 residues. In nucleotides, the CDR3 is TGCGCCAGCAGCTTGGATGCTAGCGGGATGGGCTTCGCCGGGGAGCTGTTTTTT. Encoded protein: CASSLDASGMGFAGELFF. The full variable domain, with the rest looked up from reference TRBV5-1 and TRBJ2-2, is KAGVTQTPRYLIKTRGQQVTLSCSPISGHRSVSWYQQTPGQGLQFLFEYFSETQRNKGNFPGRFSGRQFSNSRSEMNVSTLELGDSALYLCASSLDASGMGFAGELFFGEGSRLTVL.

This clonotype was observed many times. The V and J genes are TRBV25-1 and TRBJ2-2, with D possibly TRBD1 on 5 matching bases. Trimming removed 5 bases at V and 0 bases at J, with 13 bases between. The V gene's germline CDR1 is MGHDK and CDR2 SYGVNS. This CDR3 comprises 16 residues. CDR3: CASSRELGPNTGELFF. CDR3 coding DNA: TGTGCCAGCAGTAGAGAACTGGGGCCGAACACCGGGGAGCTGTTTTTT.

This clonotype was found many times. This chain joins TRBV28 and TRBJ2-3; 7 bases are a match to TRBD2. CDR3 length: 15 residues. Germline V gene data show CDR1 as MDHEN and CDR2 as SYDVKM. V dropped 9 bases and J dropped 4; count of bases not matched to a gene: 13. CDR3 nucleotides: TGTGCCAGTAGCGGAGGCGGGAGAAGCTCAGATACGCAGTATTTT. It yields the protein CASSGGGRSSDTQYF.

The sample holds many counts of this clonotype. The chain recombines TRBV7-2 with TRBJ1-3, with 7 positions matching TRBD1. This CDR3 has 15 residues. V lost 5 bases to trimming and J lost 2 bases; unmatched junction nucleotides: 6. The germline V gene has CDR1 SGHTA and CDR2 FQGNSA. The CDR3 DNA follows: TGTGCCAGCAGCCCACAGGGGAGGACTGGAAACACCATATATTTT. Residues: CASSPQGRTGNTIYF.

This clonotype was seen at least ten times. The chain uses TRBV11-2 and TRBJ2-3, with D perhaps TRBD1 or TRBD2 (5 bases each). The germline V gene encodes CDR1 SGHAT and CDR2 FQNNGV. The CDR3 sequence is 16 residues long. Trimming took 7 bases from V and 2 from J, leaving 19 bases between them. CDR3 sequence reads: CASTLPSGAHTDTQYF. As DNA, the CDR3 is TGTGCCAGCACGCTACCCTCCGGGGCACACACAGATACGCAGTATTTT.

This clonotype has at least ten counts. V gene TRBV3-1 combines with J gene TRBJ1-1; D gene unclear. CDR3 size: 14 residues. The germline V and J ends were trimmed by 6 bases and 2 bases, with 13 bases remaining between them. Germline V gene data show CDR1 as LGHDT and CDR2 as YNNKEL (reference sequence). The CDR3: CASRGQTFNTEAFF. The CDR3 nucleotides read TGTGCCAGCAGAGGGCAGACCTTTAACACTGAAGCTTTCTTT.

This clonotype appeared many times. The chain is built from TRBV28 and TRBJ2-3, with 9 bases matching TRBD1. V was pared by 5 bases and J by 3 bases, with 9 bases of the junction left unmatched. Germline V CDR1 and CDR2: MDHEN, SYDVKM. This CDR3 region has 16 residues. The DNA of the CDR3 is TGTGCCAGCAGTCCTCCCGGACAGGGGAGAACAGATACGCAGTATTTT. This encodes CASSPPGQGRTDTQYF.

This clonotype occurred a few times. The junction does not match germline at one end; this may be a read error. The J gene is TRBJ2-4, the V gene TRBV3-1, with D hard to call. Germline V gene data show CDR1 as LGHDT and CDR2 as YNNKEL (reference sequence). The CDR3 has 14 amino acids. The CDR3: CASSQKKAINIQYF. Here the CDR3 DNA reads TGTGCCAGCAGCCAGAAGAAGGCCATAAACATTCAGTACTTC.

This clonotype was seen repeatedly, ten times or more. The rearrangement uses TRBV19 and TRBJ2-3; D uncertain. The germline V and J ends were trimmed by 3 bases and 2 bases, with 9 bases remaining between them. Germline values: CDR1 LNHDA, CDR2 SQIVND (reference sequence). The CDR3 sequence is 14 residues long. The CDR3 DNA follows: TGTGCCAGTAGTATCTTTGCGACCACAGATACGCAGTATTTT. Its protein is CASSIFATTDTQYF.

CDR3 bases: TGTGCCATCACTTCACGGGACAGGGCTGGCGAGCAGTACTTC. The encoded protein is CAITSRDRAGEQYF. V is TRBV10-3 and J is TRBJ2-7; TRBD1 agrees at 9 bases. V lost 7 bases to trimming and J lost 6 bases; unmatched junction nucleotides: 10. Germline values: CDR1 ENHRY, CDR2 SYGVKD. This CDR3 comprises 14 residues.

This clonotype showed up just a few times. The chain has TRBV6-1 and TRBJ1-2; no definite D call. Deletions cut 6 bases from V and 1 base from J, with 9 bases between. Germline CDR1 is MNHNS and CDR2 is SASEGT. This CDR3 contains 13 residues. CDR3 nucleotides: TGTGCCAGCAGCCCCTCCTTTAACTATGGCTACACCTTC. Residues: CASSPSFNYGYTF.

This clonotype showed up many times. The rearrangement uses TRBV5-1 and TRBJ2-2, with a weak D call TRBD1 (6 bases). Germline CDR1 reads SGHRS; CDR2 reads YFSETQ. This CDR3 region has 15 residues. Trimming left V 2 bases short and J 5 bases short, with 13 bases between. The CDR3 region is CASSLEQGRTGELFF. The CDR3 nucleotides read TGCGCCAGCAGCTTAGAACAGGGAAGGACCGGGGAGCTGTTTTTT. The full variable domain, with the rest looked up from reference TRBV5-1 and TRBJ2-2, is KAGVTQTPRYLIKTRGQQVTLSCSPISGHRSVSWYQQTPGQGLQFLFEYFSETQRNKGNFPGRFSGRQFSNSRSEMNVSTLELGDSALYLCASSLEQGRTGELFFGEGSRLTVL.

This clonotype has ten or more counts. The chain has TRBV7-2 and TRBJ1-1, with D uncertain. The germline CDR1 and CDR2 sequences are SGHTA and FQGNSA. V was shortened by 1 base and J by 4 bases, with 13 bases between the two germline ends. The CDR3 extends over 15 amino acids. CDR3 sequence (DNA): TGTGCCAGCAGCTTAGAGGCGATCCGGAGCACTGAAGCTTTCTTT. This encodes CASSLEAIRSTEAFF.

This clonotype was seen more than once but under ten times. A single base is all that separates this from a far larger clone, so a read error is likely. The chain links TRBV11-2 to TRBJ2-1, with D maybe TRBD1 (6 bases). Judging by the DNA end, TRBJ2-5 fits better; the J call may be wrong. CDR3 length: 16 amino acids. Germline CDR1 is SGHAT and CDR2 is FQNNGV. CDR3 residues: CASSSPVTRQDETQYF. The DNA for the CDR3 is TGTGCCAGCAGCTCCCCCGTCACCCGACAGGATGAGACCCAGTACTTC.

This clonotype was detected a few times. This likely stems from a read error, as it lies one base from a far larger clone. J is TRBJ2-2 and V is TRBV27; D gene ambiguous. Per germline, CDR1 MNHEY and CDR2 SMNVEV (reference sequence). Between the trimmed V and J ends, which lost 2 bases and 0 bases, there was a span of 10 bases. This CDR3 has 16 residues. The CDR3 sequence: CASSLGLTANTGELFF. CDR3 DNA: TGTGCCAGCAGTTTAGGGCTGACCGCGAACACCGGGGAGCTGTTTTTT.

This clonotype was picked up many times. The rearrangement uses TRBV28 and TRBJ1-2; D might be TRBD1 (5 bases). The V end was cut by 3 bases, the J end by 3 bases, with 20 bases between. Germline CDR1 and CDR2: MDHEN and SYDVKM. This CDR3 has 17 amino acids. The chain's CDR3 is CASSFIEAGQYDYGYTF. CDR3 in DNA: TGTGCCAGCAGTTTTATTGAGGCAGGGCAATACGACTATGGCTACACCTTC.

This clonotype was seen many times. The chain joins TRBV7-8 to TRBJ2-2, with D uncertain. The germline V and J ends were trimmed by 2 bases and 6 bases, with 10 bases remaining between them. Germline lookup yields CDR1 SGHVS and CDR2 FQNEAQ. CDR3 length: 14 amino acids. In nucleotides, the CDR3 is TGTGCCAGCAGCTTATTCGAACCCGCCGGGGAGCTGTTTTTT. Its protein product is CASSLFEPAGELFF.

In the case of this clonotype: Since a much larger clone is just one base distant, this may be a read error. This chain links TRBV6-1 with TRBJ2-7; 10 bases fit TRBD1. The CDR3 runs 14 residues. Germline CDR1 reads MNHNS; CDR2 reads SASEGT. For the CDR3, the DNA is TGTGCCAGCACCCTTAGACAGGGGGCCTACGAGCGGTACTTC. Protein sequence: CASTLRQGAYERYF.